This is a list of T cell receptor beta chains from one sample in a study of shared clonotypes between healthy human individuals. Data came from immunoSEQ multiplex PCR; TCRdb stores just in-frame clones and leaves some out. Found here are over a million clones, approximately 78% of them singletons; the top ten hold 0.6% to 0.7%. The sequenced material came from memory CD4+ T cells from PBMCs. The receptor set was obtained from a man aged 18-30 years in good health. Some clones in this sample may be carry-over from other donors' samples. The CDR3 runs from the conserved cysteine through the conserved F or W. A D gene is named only where the DNA matches it firmly. Not all rows give a size; the values are once, few, many and, for expanded clones, a class.

J gene: TRBJ2-7; V gene: TRBV28; D gene: NA; clone size: NA; CDR3 DNA: TGTGCCAGCAGTCCAGCCGGGGGCGGGGGCCCCTACGAGCAGTACTTC; CDR3 protein: CASSPAGGGGPYEQYF
J gene: TRBJ2-2; V gene: TRBV5-1; D gene: TRBD2; clone size: once; CDR3 DNA: TGCGCCAGCAGCCGACTAGCGTCACGGGGGACCGGGGAGCTGTTTTTT; CDR3 protein: CASSRLASRGTGELFF
J gene: TRBJ1-2; V gene: TRBV7-9; D gene: TRBD1; clone size: NA; CDR3 DNA: TGTGCCAGCAGCCGGTGGCCCGGGACAGGGTCTGGCTACACCTTC; CDR3 protein: CASSRWPGTGSGYTF
J gene: TRBJ1-2; V gene: TRBV28; D gene: NA; clone size: NA; CDR3 DNA: TGTGCCAGCAGAACGGACGCAAACTATGGCTACACCTTC; CDR3 protein: CASRTDANYGYTF
J gene: TRBJ2-3; V gene: TRBV5-1; D gene: NA; clone size: NA; CDR3 DNA: TGCGCCAGCAGCGCGGAAGCGGCCCACACAGATACGCAGTATTTT; CDR3 protein: CASSAEAAHTDTQYF
J gene: TRBJ2-5; V gene: TRBV2; D gene: NA; clone size: many; CDR3 DNA: TGTGCCAGCAGTGAAGGTGGCCCGGAGACCCAGTACTTC; CDR3 protein: CASSEGGPETQYF
J gene: TRBJ2-3; V gene: TRBV11-2; D gene: TRBD1; clone size: many; CDR3 DNA: TGTGCCAGCAGCTTAACACCGGGACAGGAGACAGATACGCAGTATTTT; CDR3 protein: CASSLTPGQETDTQYF
J gene: TRBJ2-7; V gene: TRBV18; D gene: TRBD2; clone size: NA; CDR3 DNA: TGTGCCAGCTCACCACAGGGAGGGTCCTACGAGCAGTACTTC; CDR3 protein: CASSPQGGSYEQYF
J gene: TRBJ1-1; V gene: TRBV9; D gene: TRBD1; clone size: few; CDR3 DNA: TGTGCCAGCAGCCCTCAGGACAGGGTGTACACTGAAGCTTTCTTT; CDR3 protein: CASSPQDRVYTEAFF
J gene: TRBJ2-7; V gene: TRBV19; D gene: TRBD1; clone size: once; CDR3 DNA: TGTGCCAGTATGGATCAACCAGGGGGCTACGAGCAGTACTTC; CDR3 protein: CASMDQPGGYEQYF
J gene: TRBJ2-1; V gene: TRBV9; D gene: TRBD2; clone size: NA; CDR3 DNA: TGTGCCAGCAGCGTAGAGGCGGGAGGAGCCCATGAGCAGTTCTTC; CDR3 protein: CASSVEAGGAHEQFF
J gene: TRBJ1-1; V gene: TRBV4-1; D gene: NA; clone size: once; CDR3 DNA: TGCGCCAGCAGCCCCACGAGTTACACTGAAGCTTTCTTT; CDR3 protein: CASSPTSYTEAFF
J gene: TRBJ2-5; V gene: TRBV27; D gene: TRBD1; clone size: NA; CDR3 DNA: TGTGCCAGCAGTCCGAGTCACCGGGACAGGGGGCCTTGGTACCAAGAGACCCAGTACTTC; CDR3 protein: CASSPSHRDRGPWYQETQYF
J gene: TRBJ2-5; V gene: TRBV5-1; D gene: TRBD2; clone size: NA; CDR3 DNA: TGCGCCAGCAGCGTGGGGACTAGCAATCAAGAGACCCAGTACTTC; CDR3 protein: CASSVGTSNQETQYF
J gene: TRBJ1-2; V gene: TRBV15; D gene: TRBD1; clone size: NA; CDR3 DNA: TGTGCCACCAGCAGGAAGGACAGGGCCTATGGCTACACCTTC; CDR3 protein: CATSRKDRAYGYTF
J gene: TRBJ2-3; V gene: TRBV11-3; D gene: NA; clone size: NA; CDR3 DNA: TGTGCCAGCAGCTTAGGACAGACAGATACGCAGTATTTT; CDR3 protein: CASSLGQTDTQYF
J gene: TRBJ2-1; V gene: TRBV2; D gene: TRBD2; clone size: few; CDR3 DNA: TGTGCCAGCAGGAGGACTAGCGGGGTCTACAATGAGCAGTTCTTC; CDR3 protein: CASRRTSGVYNEQFF
J gene: TRBJ2-1; V gene: TRBV5-1; D gene: TRBD1; clone size: NA; CDR3 DNA: TGCGCCAGCAGCTTGCGGACAGGGGTCGACGAGCAGTTCTTC; CDR3 protein: CASSLRTGVDEQFF
J gene: TRBJ2-5; V gene: TRBV5-1; D gene: TRBD1; clone size: NA; CDR3 DNA: TGCGCCAGCAGCGTGATACCGGGACAGATTCAAGAGACCCAGTACTTC; CDR3 protein: CASSVIPGQIQETQYF
J gene: TRBJ1-1; V gene: TRBV6-6; D gene: TRBD1; clone size: NA; CDR3 DNA: TGTGCCAGCAGTCCTCGGCAGGGGGCAGGAAACACTGAAGCTTTCTTT; CDR3 protein: CASSPRQGAGNTEAFF